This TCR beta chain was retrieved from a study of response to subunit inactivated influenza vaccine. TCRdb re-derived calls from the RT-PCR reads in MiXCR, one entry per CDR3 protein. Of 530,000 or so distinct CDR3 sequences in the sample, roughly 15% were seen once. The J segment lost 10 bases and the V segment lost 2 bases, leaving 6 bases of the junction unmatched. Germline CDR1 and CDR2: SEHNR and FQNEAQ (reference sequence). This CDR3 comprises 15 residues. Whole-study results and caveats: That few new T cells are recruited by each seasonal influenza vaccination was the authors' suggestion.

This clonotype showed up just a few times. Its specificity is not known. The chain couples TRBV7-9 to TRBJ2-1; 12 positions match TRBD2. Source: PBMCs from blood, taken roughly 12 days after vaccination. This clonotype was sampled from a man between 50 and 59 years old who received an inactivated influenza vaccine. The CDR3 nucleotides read TGTGCCAGCAGCTTACGGGGCACTAGCGGGGGGGAGCAGTTCTTC. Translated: CASSLRGTSGGEQFF.